This TCR beta chain appears in the sequencing data of a study of T cell changes during pregnancy in multiple sclerosis. TCRdb keeps only in-frame clones here, not all; method: immunoSEQ multiplex PCR. The sample consists of around 74,000 clones, about 85% of them appearing once. V lost 4 bases to trimming and J lost 7 bases, with 14 bases between them. CDR3 length equals 14 residues. Germline CDR1 reads ENHRY; CDR2 reads SYGVKD. This sequence originates from a female donor with multiple sclerosis, enrolled in a pregnancy study. The chain carries TRBV10-3 and TRBJ1-5, with no clear D. The input for sequencing was peripheral blood, taken before pregnancy. This CDR3 reads CAISAEFVGQPQHF. The CDR3 DNA reads TGTGCCATCAGTGCGGAGTTCGTTGGGCAGCCCCAGCATTTT.